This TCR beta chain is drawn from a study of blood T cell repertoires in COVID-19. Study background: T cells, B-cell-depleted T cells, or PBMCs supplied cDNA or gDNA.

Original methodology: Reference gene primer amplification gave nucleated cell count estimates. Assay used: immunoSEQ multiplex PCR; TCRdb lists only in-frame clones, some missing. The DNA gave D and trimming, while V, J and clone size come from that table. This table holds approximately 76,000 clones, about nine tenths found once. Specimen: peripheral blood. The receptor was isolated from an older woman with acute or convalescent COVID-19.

CDR3 sequence (DNA): TGTGCCAGCAATAGGGGGAGCTCCTACAATGAGCAGTTCTTC. Protein sequence: CASNRGSSYNEQFF. The V and J genes are TRBV2 and TRBJ2-1; the D gene is possibly TRBD1 (6 bases). The CDR3 is 14 residues long. Per the germline V gene, CDR1 is SNHLY and CDR2 is FYNNEI. Deletions cut 7 bases from V and 0 bases from J, with 10 bases between. The full variable domain, with the rest looked up from reference TRBV2 and TRBJ2-1, is EPEVTQTPSHQVTQMGQEVILRCVPISNHLYFYWYRQILGQKVEFLVSFYNNEISEKSEIFDDQFSVERPDGSNFTLKIRSTKLEDSAMYFCASNRGSSYNEQFFGPGTRLTVL.